This T cell receptor beta chain was sequenced during a study of human T cells and chemical hapten exposure. The study, taken as a whole, reports: After DPC sensitization, TCRs above 1 in 1000 frequency showed no change. Significantly greater numbers of large CDR3 similarity clusters came from expanded TCRs than from controls.

This clonotype was seen a few times. Its antigen remains unknown. The time point is: pre-sensitization, week 0. Treatment: therapeutic diphenylcyclopropenone sensitization with weekly scalp DPC. Researchers sampled blood before each patch test went on. Trimming pared 5 bases from V and 1 base from J, leaving 14 bases between. Germline V gene lookup returns CDR1 SGHTA and CDR2 FQGTGA. The CDR3 spans 16 residues. Via MiXCR, TCRdb re-called the RACE reads, giving one row per CDR3 protein. There are 200,000 to 300,000 distinct CDR3 sequences in the sample; 7.5% to 9% occur only once, and less than 3% lies in the top ten.

This sequence was found in a woman in her forties with alopecia areata. Some clones in this sample may be carry-over from other donors' samples. The material was whole blood, obtained in connection with sensitization to the hapten diphenylcyclopropenone (DPC). This rearrangement joins TRBV7-3 to TRBJ2-2, with TRBD1 as a possible D gene (5 bases). CDR3 nucleotide sequence: TGTGCCAGCAGCGAGCAGGGTGGTAGGAACACCGGGGAGCTGTTTTTT. It encodes CASSEQGGRNTGELFF.